These 9 T cell receptor beta chains share one sample of origin, sequenced in a study of cytomegalovirus exposure and HLA in healthy donors. Clones were sequenced by immunoSEQ multiplex PCR, and TCRdb holds only the in-frame ones, with some missing. The table records 150,000 to 200,000 clones, around four fifths of them present only once. Input material: PBMCs. These receptors originate from a man between 18 and 29 years old in good health and CMV-seropositive.

This clone was recorded a few times. V usage is TRBV7-9 and J usage is TRBJ2-1, with D uncertain. V lost 5 bases and J lost 2, with 10 bases in between. This CDR3 has 14 amino acids. From germline, CDR1 is SEHNR and CDR2 FQNEAQ (reference sequence). The DNA for the CDR3 is TGTGCCAGCAGCCCTGCGGAAACCTACAATGAGCAGTTCTTC. Translating it yields CASSPAETYNEQFF.

The chain joins TRBV5-4 to TRBJ2-7, with D maybe TRBD1 (5 bases). Germline lookup yields CDR1 SGHNT and CDR2 YYREEE (reference sequence). Deletions cut 0 bases from V and 1 base from J, with 11 bases between. The CDR3 has 15 residues. This CDR3 is CASSLGPTESYEQYF. The CDR3 region has the DNA TGTGCCAGCAGCTTGGGGCCGACAGAGTCCTACGAGCAGTACTTC.

DNA for the CDR3: TGCGCCAGCAGCCAAGATACAGGGGGTGACAATCAGCCCCAGCATTTT. It is translated as CASSQDTGGDNQPQHF. The chain joins TRBV4-3 to TRBJ1-5; TRBD1 matches at 8 bases. Germline CDR1 reads LGHNA; CDR2 reads YSLEER. The CDR3 loop spans 16 amino acids. Unmatched junction bases numbered 4, after V lost 0 bases and J lost 3 bases.

The V call is TRBV7-9, the J call TRBJ2-7, with a tentative D call TRBD2 (6 bases). Germline lookup yields CDR1 SEHNR and CDR2 FQNEAQ (reference sequence). There are 15 residues in the CDR3. V shed 0 bases and J shed 1 base, with 10 bases lying between them. The CDR3 loop reads CASSLAGGDSYEQYF. The CDR3 nucleotides read TGTGCCAGCAGCTTAGCGGGCGGGGATTCCTACGAGCAGTACTTC.

The chain is built from TRBV15 and TRBJ1-4; no clear D. This CDR3 has 16 residues. V was pared by 2 bases and J by 4 bases, with 14 bases between. Per germline, CDR1 LNHNV and CDR2 YYDKDF (reference sequence). The CDR3 here is CATSRTTGYNNEKLFF. The CDR3 bases are TGTGCCACCAGCAGAACTACGGGATACAATAATGAAAAACTGTTTTTT.

This clone is a singleton in its sample. The chain has TRBV18 and TRBJ2-4, with D perhaps matching TRBD1 (6 bases). Germline loops: CDR1 KGHSH, CDR2 LQKENI. The length of the CDR3 is 16 residues. Trimming cost V 2 bases and J 2 bases, with 13 bases left between them. CDR3 loop: CASSPVGARSKNIQYF. CDR3 DNA sequence: TGTGCCAGCTCACCAGTGGGGGCTAGATCCAAAAACATTCAGTACTTC. The variable domain in full, completed from reference TRBV18 and TRBJ2-4, reads NAGVMQNPRHLVRRRGQEARLRCSPMKGHSHVYWYRQLPEEGLKFMVYLQKENIIDESGMPKERFSAEFPKEGPSILRIQQVVRGDSAAYFCASSPVGARSKNIQYFGAGTRLSVL.

The chain's CDR3 is CASSLSRIEYGYTF. DNA of the CDR3: TGTGCCAGCAGTTTGTCCAGGATTGAATATGGCTACACCTTC. The chain has TRBV28 and TRBJ1-2; D ambiguous. CDR3 length: 14 residues. The V end was cut by 3 bases, the J end by 5 bases, with 13 bases between. Per the germline V gene, CDR1 is MDHEN and CDR2 is SYDVKM.

The chain joins TRBV9 to TRBJ2-1; 10 nucleotides line up with TRBD2. CDR1 SGDLS and CDR2 YYNGEE come from the germline V gene. V shed 1 base, J shed 9 bases, and the junction held 4 bases outside the gene matches. CDR3 length: 14 amino acids. The CDR3 here is CASSVLAGVAEQFF. CDR3 sequence (DNA): TGTGCCAGCAGCGTACTAGCGGGAGTTGCTGAGCAGTTCTTC. The whole variable domain, remainder taken from reference TRBV9 and TRBJ2-1, is DSGVTQTPKHLITATGQRVTLRCSPRSGDLSVYWYQQSLDQGLQFLIQYYNGEERAKGNILERFSAQQFPDLHSELNLSSLELGDSALYFCASSVLAGVAEQFFGPGTRLTVL.

The chain uses TRBV27 and TRBJ2-7, with 8 bases fitting TRBD2. V lost 0 bases, J lost 7 bases, and 11 bases stayed unmatched. CDR3 size: 16 residues. Per germline, CDR1 MNHEY and CDR2 SMNVEV (reference sequence). The CDR3 DNA follows: TGTGCCAGCAGTTTATCTCGTCTAGCGGGCCCCCTGGAGCAGTACTTC. It encodes CASSLSRLAGPLEQYF.